Each of the 32 T cell receptor beta chains below was sequenced from the same sample in a study of early T cells in non-severe SARS-CoV-2 infection. In TCRdb, the 5' RACE reads were re-called with MiXCR into one record per CDR3 protein. The table has under 95,000 distinct CDR3 sequences, about 15% seen once; the top ten hold around 6%. The material sequenced was whole blood. The receptors here all came from an adult who was a healthcare worker with PCR-confirmed SARS-CoV-2 infection or an uninfected control (not recorded which).

This clonotype was counted between two and nine times. The chain couples TRBV7-9 to TRBJ2-7; unclear D gene. Between the trimmed V and J ends, which lost 1 base and 0 bases, there was a span of 13 bases. Germline assignment: CDR1 SEHNR and CDR2 FQNEAQ (reference sequence). This CDR3 is 16 amino acids long. The CDR3 spells CASSLGWAANSYEQYF. In DNA form, the CDR3 reads TGTGCCAGCAGCTTAGGGTGGGCAGCCAACTCCTACGAGCAGTACTTC.

The chain joins TRBV10-3 to TRBJ1-1, with D uncertain. The V end was cut by 0 bases, the J end by 7 bases, with 12 bases between. CDR3 size: 14 residues. The germline V gene has CDR1 ENHRY and CDR2 SYGVKD. CDR3 region: CAISESMGLHEAFF. The CDR3 DNA follows: TGTGCCATCAGTGAGTCTATGGGTCTACATGAAGCTTTCTTT.

The chain is built from TRBV7-2 and TRBJ1-1, with D maybe TRBD1 (5 bases). The CDR3 is made up of 15 amino acids. The V and J ends lost 2 bases and 5 bases respectively, with 15 bases between them. Germline V gene lookup returns CDR1 SGHTA and CDR2 FQGNSA. This CDR3 reads CASSLFQGAETEAFF. Here the CDR3 DNA reads TGTGCCAGCAGCTTATTCCAGGGTGCGGAGACTGAAGCTTTCTTT.

The chain links TRBV12-3 or TRBV12-4 to TRBJ1-3; D is uncertain. The CDR3 runs to 13 residues. V lost 5 bases and J lost 2, with 7 bases in between. CDR3 in DNA: TGTGCCAGCAGTCCCCCCCCTGGAAACACCATATATTTT. Encoded protein: CASSPPPGNTIYF.

At least ten counts were recorded for this clonotype. The chain carries TRBV6-2 or TRBV6-3 and TRBJ2-2; possibly TRBD2 for D (6 bases). V was trimmed by 0 bases and J by 0 bases, leaving 8 bases between them. This CDR3 has 16 amino acids. From germline, CDR1 is MNHEY and CDR2 SVGEGT. CDR3 sequence: CASSYSRDPNTGELFF. DNA of the CDR3: TGTGCCAGCAGTTACTCGCGGGATCCGAACACCGGGGAGCTGTTTTTT.

This clonotype occurred many times. The chain uses TRBV12-2 and TRBJ2-7; TRBD1, the D gene given by the table, was not confirmed from the DNA. TRBV12-2 is a documented pseudogene. The CDR3 runs 14 residues. The CDR3 here is CASRPDRGLHEQYF. The CDR3 DNA follows: TGTGCAAGTCGCCCCGACAGGGGACTCCACGAGCAGTACTTC.

This clonotype has a count of ten or more. The genes are TRBV11-2 and TRBJ2-1; D is perhaps TRBD1 (6 bases). Germline assignment: CDR1 SGHAT and CDR2 FQNNGV. This CDR3 contains 14 residues. Trimming removed 4 bases at V and 5 bases at J, with 12 bases between. In DNA form, the CDR3 reads TGTGCCAGCAGCTCCCTTGGGGACAACAATGAGCAGTTCTTC. Protein: CASSSLGDNNEQFF.

This clonotype was detected a few times. The chain links TRBV4-1 to TRBJ2-2; no clear D gene. Germline CDR1 reads MGHRA; CDR2 reads YSYEKL. This CDR3 contains 17 residues. V lost 2 bases, J lost 2 bases, and 15 bases lay in between. The CDR3 loop is CASSQPVNGVNTGELFF. CDR3 sequence (DNA): TGCGCCAGCAGCCAACCGGTTAATGGGGTAAACACCGGGGAGCTGTTTTTT.

This clonotype was counted a few times. V gene TRBV15 combines with J gene TRBJ2-1; perhaps TRBD2 as D (5 bases). The CDR3 covers 16 residues. V was clipped by 0 bases and J by 2 bases, with 11 bases between them. Germline V gives CDR1 LNHNV, CDR2 YYDKDF (reference sequence). Here the CDR3 DNA reads TGTGCCACCAGCAGAGACCGGCGGGTCGCCTACAATGAGCAGTTCTTC. Encoded protein: CATSRDRRVAYNEQFF.

This clonotype was counted only a few times. The V gene is TRBV21-1, the J gene TRBJ2-1; the table calls TRBD2, which could not be checked here. TRBV21-1 is marked as a pseudogene. This CDR3 has 16 amino acids. CDR3 sequence: CASSKDRTRPYNEQFF. The CDR3 coding sequence is TGTGCCAGCAGCAAAGATAGGACTAGACCCTACAATGAGCAGTTCTTC.

Only a few counts were recorded for this clonotype. The chain recombines TRBV9 with TRBJ1-1; no firm D call. The CDR3 is 15 residues long. Germline assignment: CDR1 SGDLS and CDR2 YYNGEE. V lost 0 bases and J 4 bases, leaving 13 bases between the germline ends. The CDR3 DNA reads as TGTGCCAGCAGCGTAGACTGGGTCCTCGGCACTGAAGCTTTCTTT. Translating it yields CASSVDWVLGTEAFF.

This chain joins TRBV7-2 and TRBJ2-7; D may be TRBD1 or TRBD2 (7 bases each). CDR3 size: 18 residues. V lost 2 bases and J 0 bases, leaving 20 bases between the germline ends. Germline lookup yields CDR1 SGHTA and CDR2 FQGNSA. CDR3 in DNA: TGTGCCAGCAGCTTATCAGGGGGAGGGCCGATAAACTCCTACGAGCAGTACTTC. It codes for CASSLSGGGPINSYEQYF.

Only one count was recorded for this clonotype. The CDR3 nucleotides are TGTGCCAGCAGCTTAGAAGGACTAGGAGATACGCAGTATTTT. This sequence encodes CASSLEGLGDTQYF. This chain links TRBV7-2 with TRBJ2-3, with 7 bases lining up with TRBD2. Unmatched junction bases numbered 3, after V lost 1 base and J lost 5 bases. The germline V gene has CDR1 SGHTA and CDR2 FQGNSA. This CDR3 has 14 amino acids. The full variable domain, rest sourced from reference TRBV7-2 and TRBJ2-3, is GAGVSQSPSNKVTEKGKDVELRCDPISGHTALYWYRQSLGQGLEFLIYFQGNSAPDKSGLPSDRFSAERTGGSVSTLTIQRTQQEDSAVYLCASSLEGLGDTQYFGPGTRLTVL.

V and J are TRBV10-1 and TRBJ2-1; TRBD2 agrees at 10 bases. Germline-derived CDR1 and CDR2 are WNHNN and SYGVQD (reference sequence). Trimming took 3 bases from V and 8 from J; bases not matched to a gene: 7. There are 15 residues in the CDR3. For the CDR3, the DNA is TGCGCCAGCAGTGACGGGGCTAGCGGGAGTTATGAGCAGTTCTTC. It codes for CASSDGASGSYEQFF.

This clonotype showed up many times. The V and J genes are TRBV29-1 and TRBJ2-1, with D possibly matching TRBD1 (6 bases). Germline V lookup: CDR1 SQVTM, CDR2 ANQGSEA. The CDR3 consists of 15 residues. Trimming left V 4 bases short and J 0 bases short, with 13 bases between. The CDR3 loop is CSVVAGDVSYNEQFF. CDR3 DNA sequence: TGCAGCGTTGTAGCAGGGGATGTCTCCTACAATGAGCAGTTCTTC.

The chain employs TRBV20-1 and TRBJ1-2; D is perhaps TRBD1 (5 bases). Deletions cut 1 base from V and 7 bases from J, with 16 bases between. The length of the CDR3 is 14 residues. CDR1 is DFQATT and CDR2 is SNEGSKA in the germline V gene (reference sequence). CDR3 nucleotides: TGCAGTGCTAGAGCTCCATTTGAGGGGTTTGGCTACACCTTC. Translation gives CSARAPFEGFGYTF.

This clonotype was detected many times. The gene calls are TRBV7-2 and TRBJ2-1; 9 positions match TRBD2. This CDR3 comprises 16 residues. Germline assignment: CDR1 SGHTA and CDR2 FQGNSA. J gave up 3 bases and V 0 bases, and 3 bases lay outside the gene matches. CDR3 nucleotide sequence: TGTGCCAGCAGCTTAGCGGCTAGCGGGATCTACAATGAGCAGTTCTTC. It specifies CASSLAASGIYNEQFF.

This clonotype was seen only a few times. V is TRBV5-1 and J is TRBJ1-6, with 9 bases that match TRBD1. The junction had 5 bases not matched to a gene; V was cut back by 3 bases and J by 10 bases. This CDR3 comprises 14 residues. CDR1 and CDR2 (germline): SGHRS, YFSETQ. DNA for the CDR3: TGCGCCAGCAGCTGGGACAGGGAGGGCTCACCCCTCCACTTT. Encoded protein: CASSWDREGSPLHF.

The gene calls are TRBV12-3 or TRBV12-4 and TRBJ1-5, with unresolved D. This CDR3 comprises 13 residues. V lost 7 bases and J 2 bases, leaving 9 bases between the germline ends. CDR3 in amino acids: CASTLGGNQPQHF. Written as DNA, the CDR3 is TGTGCCAGCACCCTGGGCGGCAATCAGCCCCAGCATTTT.

The chain has TRBV2 and TRBJ2-1, with TRBD2 identical over 7 bases. The CDR3 runs 11 residues. V gave up 5 bases and J gave up 8 bases; unmatched junction bases: 0. CDR1 and CDR2 from the germline V gene are SNHLY and FYNNEI. CDR3 bases: TGTGCCAGCAGTCTAGCGGATGAGCAGTTCTTC. Translation gives CASSLADEQFF.

This clonotype was counted only a few times. The V and J genes are TRBV27 and TRBJ1-3; D uncertain. In germline, CDR1 is MNHEY, CDR2 SMNVEV (reference sequence). This CDR3 is 14 amino acids long. V lost 2 bases to trimming and J lost 0 bases, with 5 bases between them. CDR3: CASSLRHSGNTIYF. The CDR3 nucleotides read TGTGCCAGCAGTTTAAGACACTCTGGAAACACCATATATTTT.

This chain joins TRBV20-1 and TRBJ1-4; the D is unclear. Germline-derived CDR1 and CDR2 are DFQATT and SNEGSKA (reference sequence). V lost 6 bases and J lost 8, with 16 bases in between. This CDR3 has 13 residues. The CDR3 coding sequence is TGCAGTGCCCCTGCGGGGATCGGGGAAAAACTGTTTTTT. It yields the protein CSAPAGIGEKLFF.

This clonotype turned up a few times. J is TRBJ2-5 and V is TRBV13; perhaps TRBD1 as D (6 bases). The ends were cut back, 6 bases at V and 3 bases at J, with 11 bases in the middle. The germline CDR1 and CDR2 sequences are PRHDT and FYEKMQ (reference sequence). The CDR3 extends over 13 amino acids. For the CDR3, the DNA is TGTGCCAGCAGGAGGACAGAAAAAGAGACCCAGTACTTC. It codes for CASRRTEKETQYF.

This clonotype was observed a few times. The V gene is TRBV28, the J gene TRBJ2-7; 10 bases fit TRBD2. There are 14 residues in the CDR3. The ends lost 3 bases at V and 7 bases at J; junction bases unmatched: 6. CDR1 is MDHEN, CDR2 SYDVKM, per germline. CDR3 amino acids: CASSLAAGGREQYF. CDR3 nucleotide sequence: TGTGCCAGCAGTTTGGCAGCGGGAGGGCGGGAGCAGTACTTC.

The V and J genes are TRBV29-1 and TRBJ2-1, with D uncertain. Germline lookup yields CDR1 SQVTM and CDR2 ANQGSEA. The CDR3 totals 12 residues. Trimming shortened V by 4 bases and J by 6 bases, and 10 bases separated the two germline ends. CDR3 sequence reads: CSVAQGFNEQFF. CDR3 bases: TGCAGCGTTGCCCAAGGTTTCAATGAGCAGTTCTTC.

The CDR3 DNA sequence: TGTGCCGCCAATGGACTAGCGGGGAATGAGCAGTTCTTC. It codes for CAANGLAGNEQFF. The rearrangement joins TRBV6-5 to TRBJ2-1; TRBD2 matches 12 bases. The CDR3 has 13 residues. CDR1 MNHEY and CDR2 SVGAGI come from the germline V gene. Trimming took 11 bases from V and 7 from J; bases not matched to a gene: 6.

This rearrangement joins TRBV5-4 to TRBJ2-5; D gene unclear. CDR3 length equals 12 residues. Germline V gene data show CDR1 as SGHNT and CDR2 as YYREEE (reference sequence). The V end lost 0 bases, the J end lost 9 bases, and 9 bases lay between the germline ends. The CDR3 region has the DNA TGTGCCAGCAGCTTGGACGGAGAATCCCAGTACTTC. Encoded protein: CASSLDGESQYF.

The chain carries TRBV5-1 and TRBJ1-4; D might be TRBD1 (6 bases). The CDR3 runs 15 residues. CDR1 and CDR2 (germline): SGHRS, YFSETQ. V lost 4 bases and J lost 4, with 14 bases in between. CDR3 sequence reads: CASSPQGTGNEKLFF. DNA of the CDR3: TGCGCCAGCAGCCCACAGGGCACTGGTAATGAAAAACTGTTTTTT.

The chain is built from TRBV5-4 and TRBJ2-3; the D is unclear. The CDR3 is 14 residues long. V dropped 2 bases and J dropped 5 bases, with 12 bases sitting between them. Germline V gene lookup returns CDR1 SGHNT and CDR2 YYREEE (reference sequence). The CDR3 bases are TGTGCCAGCAGCTTCGACGAGTTCCGAGATACGCAGTATTTT. Translated: CASSFDEFRDTQYF.

The table lists this clonotype with a few counts. It is likely a read error, because the conserved phenylalanine at the end of the CDR3 is missing. The DNA is omitted, as the CDR3 cannot be located on it reliably, and the CDR3 follows TCRdb's listing. The gene calls are TRBV29-1 and TRBJ2-5; no check of the table's D call, TRBD2, against the DNA was made. The CDR3 totals 10 residues, both ends included. Germline CDR1 SQVTM, CDR2 ANQGSEA. The CDR3 reads CSVLRRSARL.

This clonotype was counted only a few times. The V gene is TRBV28, the J gene TRBJ2-7, with a weak D call TRBD1 (5 bases). V was cut by 3 bases and J by 9 bases, with 18 bases left in between. Germline V gene data show CDR1 as MDHEN and CDR2 as SYDVKM. The CDR3 loop spans 14 amino acids. CDR3 in DNA: TGTGCCAGCAGTTTTCAACCAAGAACTACAGGGCAGTACTTC. It translates to CASSFQPRTTGQYF.

This clonotype was seen more than once but under ten times. The chain carries TRBV7-9 and TRBJ2-3, with D unclear. The CDR3 sequence is 13 residues long. V was pared by 2 bases and J by 4 bases, with 7 bases between. Germline CDR1 SEHNR, CDR2 FQNEAQ (reference sequence). DNA of the CDR3: TGTGCCAGCAGCTTACCAGGCGCAGATACGCAGTATTTT. Protein: CASSLPGADTQYF.